This T cell receptor beta chain was retrieved from a study of T cell changes during pregnancy in multiple sclerosis. TCRdb's copy holds only in-frame clones and misses some; the assay was immunoSEQ multiplex PCR. This table has more than 15,000 clones, around 83% appearing once. This clone was observed a single time. Germline V gene lookup returns CDR1 ENHRY and CDR2 SYGVKD. The CDR3 is 13 amino acids. V was shortened by 10 bases and J by 2 bases, with 15 bases between the two germline ends. Source: CD8+ T cells from peripheral blood mononuclear cells, taken after pregnancy. The origin of this receptor is a female donor in good health, enrolled as a control in a pregnancy study. V and J are TRBV10-3 and TRBJ2-7, with a weak D call TRBD2 (7 bases). The CDR3 DNA reads as TGTGCCACAGGGCGGGGGCAGACCTACGAGCAGTACTTC. As protein: CATGRGQTYEQYF.